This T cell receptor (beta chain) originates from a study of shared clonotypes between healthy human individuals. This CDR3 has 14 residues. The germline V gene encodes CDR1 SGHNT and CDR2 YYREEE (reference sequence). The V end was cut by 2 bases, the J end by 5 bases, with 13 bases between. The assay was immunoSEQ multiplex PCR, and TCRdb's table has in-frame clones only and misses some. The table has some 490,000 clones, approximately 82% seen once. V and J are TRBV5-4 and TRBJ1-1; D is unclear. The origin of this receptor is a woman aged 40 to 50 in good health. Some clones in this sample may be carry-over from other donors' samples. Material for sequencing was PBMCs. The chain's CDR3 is CASSLQGSGTEAFF. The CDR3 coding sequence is TGTGCCAGCAGCTTACAAGGGTCGGGAACTGAAGCTTTCTTT.